This is a list of T cell receptor beta chains from one sample in a study of CD8 T cells in Susac syndrome. Each CDR3 protein gets one entry after TCRdb re-called the immunoSEQ multiplex PCR reads with MiXCR. This table holds fewer than 80,000 distinct CDR3 sequences, approximately 95% found once. Source material: CD8+ T cells from PBMCs. Receptors originate from a human donor in good health. Both conserved end residues are part of each CDR3. A D gene is named only where the DNA matches it firmly. For some rows the clone size is stated as once, few or many, or as a class when expanded; others skip it.

clone_size d_call j_call v_call cdr3_aa cdr3_nt
- - TRBJ1-3 TRBV7-9 CASSLGGSHNTIYF TGTGCCAGCAGCTTGGGGGGGAGTCACAACACCATATATTTT
- - TRBJ2-1 TRBV6-5 CASSYKTVPNEQFF TGTGCCAGCAGTTACAAGACAGTTCCCAATGAGCAGTTCTTC
once - TRBJ2-2 TRBV27 CASRGMAGELFF TGTGCCAGCAGAGGGATGGCCGGGGAGCTGTTTTTT
- TRBD1 TRBJ2-5 TRBV4-1 CASSHQDREQETQYF TGCGCCAGCAGCCATCAGGACAGGGAGCAAGAGACCCAGTACTTC
- - TRBJ1-1 TRBV5-1 CASSLSGTLTEAFF TGCGCCAGCAGCTTGTCCGGGACCCTCACTGAAGCTTTCTTT
- - TRBJ2-5 TRBV19 CASSMGINREGETQYF TGTGCCAGTAGTATGGGAATAAACAGGGAGGGAGAGACCCAGTACTTC
once TRBD1 TRBJ2-4 TRBV14 CASSQETGLLAKNIQYF TGTGCCAGCAGCCAAGAGACAGGGCTTTTAGCCAAAAACATTCAGTACTTC
- - TRBJ1-5 TRBV13 CASSFGGFSNQPQHF TGTGCCAGCAGCTTTGGAGGGTTTAGCAATCAGCCCCAGCATTTT
- - TRBJ2-2 TRBV25-1 CATSTGNTGELFF TGTGCCACCTCGACAGGGAACACCGGGGAGCTGTTTTTT
- - TRBJ1-1 TRBV19 CASCVGTEAFF TGTGCCAGTTGTGTGGGGACTGAAGCTTTCTTT
- - TRBJ1-1 TRBV5-1 CASSLSGSGYEAFF TGCGCCAGCAGCTTGTCCGGATCGGGCTATGAAGCTTTCTTT
once - TRBJ1-5 TRBV6-2/TRBV6-3 CASSWMGSNQPQHF TGTGCCAGCAGTTGGATGGGAAGCAATCAGCCCCAGCATTTT
once - TRBJ1-1 TRBV28 CASSLTGAMNTEAFF TGTGCCAGCAGTTTGACAGGTGCGATGAACACTGAAGCTTTCTTT
- TRBD2 TRBJ2-3 TRBV29-1 CSVVLAGGPSTDTQYF TGCAGCGTTGTATTAGCGGGGGGGCCTAGTACAGATACGCAGTATTTT
- - TRBJ1-6 TRBV27 CASSLSRDRLSSYNSPLHF TGTGCCAGCAGTTTGTCTCGGGACCGCCTGAGCTCCTATAATTCACCCCTCCACTTT
- - TRBJ2-7 TRBV12-3/TRBV12-4 CASSLQSYEQYF TGTGCCAGCAGTTTACAATCCTACGAGCAGTACTTC
- - TRBJ2-3 TRBV7-9 CASTTGSSTDTQYF TGTGCCAGCACCACAGGGTCGAGCACAGATACGCAGTATTTT
- - TRBJ2-2 TRBV7-3 CASSVTNTGELFF TGTGCCAGCAGCGTGACTAACACCGGGGAGCTGTTTTTT
- TRBD1 TRBJ2-1 TRBV6-5 CASSTDREAYNEQFF TGTGCCAGCAGTACCGACAGGGAAGCTTACAATGAGCAGTTCTTC
- - TRBJ1-6 TRBV20-1 CSAPPVVGSYNSPLHF TGCAGTGCCCCGCCCGTTGTCGGCTCCTATAATTCACCCCTCCACTTT
- TRBD2 TRBJ2-2 TRBV3-1 CASSQDGLAGVARELFF TGTGCCAGCAGCCAAGATGGGCTAGCGGGGGTGGCCCGGGAGCTGTTTTTT
- - TRBJ2-1 TRBV7-3 CASSLEHRYNEQFF TGTGCCAGCAGCTTAGAGCACAGATACAATGAGCAGTTCTTC
- TRBD1 TRBJ2-2 TRBV12-3/TRBV12-4 CASKQGAVGELFF TGTGCCAGCAAACAGGGGGCAGTCGGGGAGCTGTTTTTT
- - TRBJ2-3 TRBV6-6 CASATGGASTDTQYF TGTGCCAGCGCTACCGGAGGCGCTAGCACAGATACGCAGTATTTT
- TRBD1 TRBJ2-5 TRBV3-1 CASRSKDRERETQYF TGTGCCAGCAGGTCTAAGGACAGGGAGCGAGAGACCCAGTACTTC
- TRBD1 TRBJ2-5 TRBV29-1 CSVEDRRQGVSETQYF TGCAGCGTTGAAGATCGAAGACAGGGGGTATCAGAGACCCAGTACTTC
- - TRBJ2-5 TRBV7-4 CASSSRISGQETQYF TGTGCCAGCAGCTCCCGGATTAGCGGCCAAGAGACCCAGTACTTC
- - TRBJ1-5 TRBV7-6 CASSLEASGNQPQHF TGTGCCAGCAGCTTAGAGGCTTCGGGCAATCAGCCCCAGCATTTT
- - TRBJ1-1 TRBV13 CASSLERGLGTEAFF TGTGCCAGCAGCTTAGAGCGGGGGCTGGGCACTGAAGCTTTCTTT
- - TRBJ1-5 TRBV6-2/TRBV6-3 CASSPDISNQPQHF TGTGCCAGCAGTCCGGATATTAGCAATCAGCCCCAGCATTTT
- - TRBJ1-1 TRBV12-5 CASATTGNTEAFF TGTGCTAGTGCCACGACAGGGAACACTGAAGCTTTCTTT
- - TRBJ2-7 TRBV5-6 CASSPFYRSEQYF TGTGCCAGCAGCCCATTTTATAGAAGCGAGCAGTACTTC
- - TRBJ2-7 TRBV30 CAWSGLSGRSEQYF TGTGCCTGGAGTGGGCTCTCAGGGCGGTCCGAGCAGTACTTC
- - TRBJ1-1 TRBV5-1 CASSLRLENTEAFF TGCGCCAGCAGCTTGAGGCTGGAGAACACTGAAGCTTTCTTT
- - TRBJ1-5 TRBV5-6 CASSLAAKADQPQHF TGTGCCAGCAGCTTGGCCGCGAAGGCGGACCAGCCCCAGCATTTT
- - TRBJ1-5 TRBV27 CASGPGLLNQPQHF TGTGCCAGCGGACCGGGCCTATTAAATCAGCCCCAGCATTTT
- - TRBJ2-6 TRBV19 CASSMGSGGANVLTF TGTGCCAGTAGTATGGGATCTGGCGGGGCCAACGTCCTGACTTTC
- - TRBJ2-2 TRBV29-1 CSVRRTSGDTGELFF TGCAGCGTTCGCCGGACTTCAGGGGACACCGGGGAGCTGTTTTTT
- - TRBJ2-3 TRBV7-6 CASTFGAGSSNTQYF TGTGCCAGCACCTTCGGGGCAGGGTCGTCGAATACGCAGTATTTT
- TRBD1 TRBJ1-4 TRBV30 CAWRTGGLGEKLFF TGTGCCTGGAGGACAGGGGGGCTAGGGGAAAAACTGTTTTTT
- - TRBJ2-1 TRBV30 CAWSVNEQFF TGTGCCTGGAGTGTTAATGAGCAGTTCTTC
- TRBD1 TRBJ2-5 TRBV28 CASKNILLDRGLAETQYF TGTGCCAGCAAAAATATTCTATTAGACAGGGGGCTGGCGGAGACCCAGTACTTC
- - TRBJ1-5 TRBV2 CASSEGGQPQHF TGTGCCAGCAGTGAGGGCGGACAGCCCCAGCATTTT
- TRBD1 TRBJ2-7 TRBV27 CASSPGGATYEQYF TGTGCCAGCAGCCCAGGGGGAGCGACCTACGAGCAGTACTTC
- - TRBJ1-1 TRBV7-9 CASSGRAGDKAFF TGTGCCAGCAGCGGACGGGCGGGGGATAAAGCTTTCTTT
- - TRBJ1-1 TRBV24-1 CATSDLQGNRHTEAFF TGTGCCACCAGTGATTTACAGGGAAATAGGCACACTGAAGCTTTCTTT
- TRBD1 TRBJ2-4 TRBV5-1 CASSLKQGVGNIQYF TGCGCCAGCAGCTTGAAACAGGGGGTCGGAAACATTCAGTACTTC
- - TRBJ2-5 TRBV6-5 CASSYSIEADQETQYF TGTGCCAGCAGTTACTCGATAGAGGCGGACCAAGAGACCCAGTACTTC